Each of the 8 T cell receptor beta chains below was sequenced from the same sample in a study of long-term antiretroviral therapy in people with HIV. A v3.0 immunoSEQ assay was performed at survey level. The data were produced by immunoSEQ multiplex PCR, yet TCRdb's version contains in-frame clones alone and is incomplete. The sample lists 24,000 or so clones, approximately 73% occurring once. Sequences were derived from unsorted PBMCs, sampled 0.5 years after starting antiretroviral therapy. The source of these receptors is a woman in her thirties or forties with HIV.

The chain is built from TRBV28 and TRBJ1-2; D is ambiguous. In germline, CDR1 is MDHEN, CDR2 SYDVKM. V lost 3 bases, J lost 4 bases, and 9 bases lay in between. The CDR3 loop spans 13 amino acids. CDR3 sequence reads: CASSLKGIYGYTF. Here the CDR3 DNA reads TGTGCCAGCAGTTTGAAAGGGATCTATGGCTACACCTTC.

The chain joins TRBV4-3 to TRBJ1-2, with 7 bases matching TRBD1. This CDR3 has 16 residues. Trimming removed 0 bases from V and 4 bases from J; junction bases left unmatched: 8. Germline V CDR1 and CDR2: LGHNA, YSLEER. As DNA, the CDR3 is TGCGCCAGCAGCCAAGAACCCGGGACAGCCTTCTATGGCTACACCTTC. Encoded protein: CASSQEPGTAFYGYTF.

This rearrangement joins TRBV4-2 to TRBJ2-1; the match to TRBD2 covers 11 bases. Germline CDR1 reads LGHNA; CDR2 reads YNFKEQ. The CDR3 contains 17 residues. V was clipped by 0 bases and J by 6 bases; unmatched bases: 7. The CDR3 DNA follows: TGTGCCAGCAGCCAAGATCTTGCTAGCGGGGGGCGCAATGAGCAGTTCTTC. Protein: CASSQDLASGGRNEQFF.

The gene calls are TRBV4-2 and TRBJ2-5, with D possibly being TRBD1 or TRBD2 (5 bases each). This CDR3 is 12 amino acids long. CDR1 is LGHNA, CDR2 YNFKEQ, per germline. Deletions cut 3 bases from V and 13 bases from J, with 15 bases between. The CDR3 region is CASSHDRDGMYF. DNA for the CDR3: TGTGCCAGCAGCCATGACCGGGACGGCATGTACTTC.

This clone was detected only a few times. This rearrangement joins TRBV4-1 to TRBJ1-5, with 9 bases aligning to TRBD1. CDR1 and CDR2 (germline): MGHRA, YSYEKL. Losses at the gene ends were 4 bases for V and 0 bases for J; bases not matched to a gene: 7. CDR3 length: 17 residues. CDR3 loop: CASSRGTGTVSNQPQHF. The CDR3 DNA reads TGCGCCAGCAGCCGAGGGACAGGGACGGTTAGCAATCAGCCCCAGCATTTT.

DNA for the CDR3: TGTGCCAGCTCACCTACCGGACAGGGGGAGAACACTGAAGCTTTCTTT. Its translation is CASSPTGQGENTEAFF. The chain links TRBV18 to TRBJ1-1; 10 nucleotides line up with TRBD1. Germline CDR1 is KGHSH and CDR2 is LQKENI. V shed 3 bases, J shed 1 base, and the junction held 5 bases outside the gene matches. This CDR3 has 16 amino acids.

This clone was seen only once. The rearrangement links TRBV29-1 to TRBJ1-1, with 8 bases matching TRBD1. The CDR3 length is 13 residues. V was pared by 6 bases and J by 2 bases, with 5 bases of the junction left unmatched. The germline V gene has CDR1 SQVTM and CDR2 ANQGSEA. CDR3 amino acids: CSVKGQGNTEAFF. The CDR3 DNA reads as TGCAGCGTAAAAGGACAGGGAAACACTGAAGCTTTCTTT. The whole variable domain, filled in from reference TRBV29-1 and TRBJ1-1, reads SAVISQKPSRDICQRGTSLTIQCQVDSQVTMMFWYRQQPGQSLTLIATANQGSEATYESGFVIDKFPISRPNLTFSTLTVSNMSPEDSSIYLCSVKGQGNTEAFFGQGTRLTVV.

The chain employs TRBV5-1 and TRBJ2-5, with 8 bases aligning to TRBD2. The ends lost 2 bases at V and 1 base at J; junction bases unmatched: 4. The CDR3 sequence is 15 residues long. Germline V gene lookup returns CDR1 SGHRS and CDR2 YFSETQ. The CDR3 sequence: CASSFRSGAQETQYF. Written as DNA, the CDR3 is TGCGCCAGCAGCTTTCGTAGCGGGGCCCAAGAGACCCAGTACTTC. Looking up the rest from reference TRBV5-1 and TRBJ2-5 gives the full variable domain: KAGVTQTPRYLIKTRGQQVTLSCSPISGHRSVSWYQQTPGQGLQFLFEYFSETQRNKGNFPGRFSGRQFSNSRSEMNVSTLELGDSALYLCASSFRSGAQETQYFGPGTRLLVL.